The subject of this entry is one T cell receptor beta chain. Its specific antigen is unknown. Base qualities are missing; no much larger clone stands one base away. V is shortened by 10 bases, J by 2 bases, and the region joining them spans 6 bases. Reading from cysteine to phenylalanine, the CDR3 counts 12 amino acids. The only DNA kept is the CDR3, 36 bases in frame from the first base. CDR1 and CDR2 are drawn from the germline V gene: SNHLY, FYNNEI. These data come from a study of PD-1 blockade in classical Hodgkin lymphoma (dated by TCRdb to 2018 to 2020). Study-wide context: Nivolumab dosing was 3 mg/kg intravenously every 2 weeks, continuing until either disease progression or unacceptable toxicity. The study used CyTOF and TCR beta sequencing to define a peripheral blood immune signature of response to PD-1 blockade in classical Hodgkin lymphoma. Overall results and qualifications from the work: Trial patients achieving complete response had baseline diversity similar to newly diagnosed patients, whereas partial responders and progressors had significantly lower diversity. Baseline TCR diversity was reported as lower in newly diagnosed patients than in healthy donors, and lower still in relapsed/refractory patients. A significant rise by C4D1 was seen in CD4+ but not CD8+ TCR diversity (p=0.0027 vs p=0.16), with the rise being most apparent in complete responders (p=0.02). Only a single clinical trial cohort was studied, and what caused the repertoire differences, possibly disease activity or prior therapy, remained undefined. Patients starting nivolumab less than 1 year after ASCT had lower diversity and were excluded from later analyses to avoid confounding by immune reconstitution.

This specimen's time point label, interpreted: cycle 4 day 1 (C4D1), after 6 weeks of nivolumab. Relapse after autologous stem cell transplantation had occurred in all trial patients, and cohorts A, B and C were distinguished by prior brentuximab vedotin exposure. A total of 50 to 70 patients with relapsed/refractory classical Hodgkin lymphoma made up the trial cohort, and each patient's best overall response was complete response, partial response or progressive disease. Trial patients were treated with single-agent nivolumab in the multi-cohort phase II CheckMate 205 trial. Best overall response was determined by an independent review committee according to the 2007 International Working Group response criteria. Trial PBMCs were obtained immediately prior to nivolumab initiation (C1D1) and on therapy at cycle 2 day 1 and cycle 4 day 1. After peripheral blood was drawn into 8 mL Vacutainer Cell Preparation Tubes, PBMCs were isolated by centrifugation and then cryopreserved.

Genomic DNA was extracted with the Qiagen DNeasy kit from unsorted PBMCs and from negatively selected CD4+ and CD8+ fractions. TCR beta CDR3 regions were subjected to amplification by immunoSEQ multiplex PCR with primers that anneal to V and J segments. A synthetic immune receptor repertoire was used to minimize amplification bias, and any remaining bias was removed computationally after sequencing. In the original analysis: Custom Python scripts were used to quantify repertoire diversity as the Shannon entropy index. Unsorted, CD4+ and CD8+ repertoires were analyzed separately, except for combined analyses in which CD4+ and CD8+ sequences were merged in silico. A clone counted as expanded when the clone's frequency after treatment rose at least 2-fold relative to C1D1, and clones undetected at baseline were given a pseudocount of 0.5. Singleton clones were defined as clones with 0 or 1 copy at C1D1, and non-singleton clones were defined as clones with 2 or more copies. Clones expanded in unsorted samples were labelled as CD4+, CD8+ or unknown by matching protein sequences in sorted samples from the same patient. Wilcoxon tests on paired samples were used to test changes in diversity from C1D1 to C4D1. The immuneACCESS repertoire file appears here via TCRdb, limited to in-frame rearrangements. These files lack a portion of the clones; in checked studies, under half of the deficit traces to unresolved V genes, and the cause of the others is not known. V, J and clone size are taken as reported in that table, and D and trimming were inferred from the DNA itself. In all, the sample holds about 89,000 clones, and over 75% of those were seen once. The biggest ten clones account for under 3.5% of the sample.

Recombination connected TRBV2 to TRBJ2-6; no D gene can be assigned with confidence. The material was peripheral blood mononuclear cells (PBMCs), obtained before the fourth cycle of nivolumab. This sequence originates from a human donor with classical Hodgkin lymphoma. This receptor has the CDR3 CATSTGANVLTF. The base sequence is TGTGCCACATCGACTGGGGCCAACGTCCTGACTTTC.